These 27 T cell receptor beta chains originate from one sample sequenced in a study of blood T cell repertoires in COVID-19. The protocol was immunoSEQ multiplex PCR, while the TCRdb copy is restricted to in-frame clones and leaves out a portion. Of some 150,000 clones listed, around 84% are singletons. Sequencing was performed on peripheral blood. The receptors here all came from a woman between 50 and 59 years old with acute or convalescent COVID-19.

The chain combines TRBV2 with TRBJ2-7, with D tentatively TRBD1 (6 bases). This CDR3 spans 15 amino acids. The germline V and J ends were trimmed by 6 bases and 4 bases, with 19 bases remaining between them. Germline assignment: CDR1 SNHLY and CDR2 FYNNEI. CDR3: CASREQGAIPYEQYF. The CDR3 nucleotides are TGTGCCAGCAGAGAACAGGGTGCAATACCGTACGAGCAGTACTTC.

The V call is TRBV3-1 (or the pseudogene TRBV3-2), the J call TRBJ1-1; no firm D call. Germline CDR1 and CDR2: LGHDT and YNNKEL (reference sequence). The CDR3 covers 12 residues. V lost 1 base and J lost 5, with 5 bases in between. The chain's CDR3 is CASSQGRTEAFF. The CDR3 coding sequence is TGTGCCAGCAGCCAAGGGCGGACTGAAGCTTTCTTT.

This clone was detected a few times. This sequence joins TRBV4-3 and TRBJ1-4; D is unresolved. Trimming stripped 5 bases from V and 0 bases from J, with 10 bases between. CDR3 length: 15 residues. The germline CDR1 and CDR2 sequences are LGHNA and YSLEER. The chain's CDR3 is CASSATSATNEKLFF. The DNA of the CDR3 is TGCGCCAGCAGCGCGACATCAGCAACTAATGAAAAACTGTTTTTT.

V gene TRBV7-7 combines with J gene TRBJ1-5; the match to TRBD1 covers 7 bases. Germline V lookup: CDR1 SSHAT, CDR2 FNYEAQ (reference sequence). The CDR3 spans 15 residues. The trim removed 4 bases at V and 5 bases at J, leaving 8 bases unmatched. DNA for the CDR3: TGTGCCAGCAGCTCCAACAGGGGTGACGATCAGCCCCAGCATTTT. Residues: CASSSNRGDDQPQHF. Full variable domain (missing parts from reference TRBV7-7 and TRBJ1-5): GAGVSQSPRYKVTKRGQDVTLRCDPISSHATLYWYQQALGQGPEFLTYFNYEAQPDKSGLPSDRFSAERPEGSISTLTIQRTEQRDSAMYRCASSSNRGDDQPQHFGDGTRLSIL.

This chain connects TRBV4-1 to TRBJ2-3, with 10 bases lining up with TRBD2. V shed 0 bases, J shed 1 base, and the junction held 7 bases outside the gene matches. From germline, CDR1 is MGHRA and CDR2 YSYEKL. The CDR3 covers 18 residues. CDR3 region: CASSQDRLAGARTDTQYF. The CDR3 bases are TGCGCCAGCAGCCAAGATAGGCTAGCGGGGGCCCGCACAGATACGCAGTATTTT.

This sequence joins TRBV19 and TRBJ1-1; D is perhaps TRBD1 (6 bases). V lost 3 bases, J lost 0 bases, and 11 bases lay in between. Germline values: CDR1 LNHDA, CDR2 SQIVND (reference sequence). CDR3 size: 15 residues. CDR3 sequence (DNA): TGTGCCAGTAGTATCACAGGGACCTTGAACACTGAAGCTTTCTTT. It translates to CASSITGTLNTEAFF.

The J gene is TRBJ1-2, the V gene TRBV11-2; D gene uncertain. Germline values: CDR1 SGHAT, CDR2 FQNNGV. V was trimmed by 0 bases and J by 4 bases, leaving 9 bases between them. The CDR3 covers 14 residues. The CDR3 loop is CASSLDEGSYGYTF. CDR3 bases: TGTGCCAGCAGCTTAGACGAGGGATCCTATGGCTACACCTTC.

The chain has TRBV15 and TRBJ2-1; TRBD2 matches 8 bases. The germline V gene encodes CDR1 LNHNV and CDR2 YYDKDF (reference sequence). V shed 1 base and J 8 bases; nucleotides not matched to a gene: 7. The CDR3 covers 15 residues. For the CDR3, the DNA is TGTGCCACCAGCAGAGTCGGGGGGGCTGGTCATGAGCAGTTCTTC. Amino acid sequence: CATSRVGGAGHEQFF.

The chain is built from TRBV7-3 and TRBJ1-1, with 7 bases identical to TRBD1. The CDR3 spans 13 residues. Germline V gene sequence: CDR1 SGHTA, CDR2 FQGTGA. With V trimmed by 4 bases and J by 2 bases, 1 base remained unmatched. The CDR3 loop is CASSWTGNTEAFF. CDR3 nucleotides: TGTGCCAGCAGCTGGACAGGAAACACTGAAGCTTTCTTT.

The chain is built from TRBV6-5 and TRBJ2-3; no clear D gene. CDR3 size: 12 residues. Germline V gives CDR1 MNHEY, CDR2 SVGAGI. With 5 bases removed from V and 4 bases from J, the gap between germline ends came to 7 bases. The CDR3 sequence is CASSRNSDTQYF. CDR3 DNA sequence: TGTGCCAGCAGTAGAAACTCAGATACGCAGTATTTT.

This chain joins TRBV25-1 and TRBJ1-2; 7 bases are shared with TRBD1. Germline V gene sequence: CDR1 MGHDK, CDR2 SYGVNS. V shed 5 bases and J 6 bases; nucleotides not matched to a gene: 9. CDR3 length: 14 amino acids. This chain's CDR3 is CASSRQGEFDGYTF. The CDR3, as DNA: TGTGCCAGCAGTAGACAGGGAGAGTTCGATGGCTACACCTTC.

This clone appeared a single time. The V gene is TRBV18, the J gene TRBJ2-1, with a weak D call TRBD1 (5 bases). CDR1 and CDR2 from the germline V gene are KGHSH and LQKENI. Trimming took 5 bases from V and 7 from J, leaving 15 bases between them. CDR3 length: 14 amino acids. The CDR3 nucleotides read TGTGCCAGCTCATTAAACAGGAATGGGAATGAGCAGTTCTTC. Translation: CASSLNRNGNEQFF.

The chain has TRBV6-4 and TRBJ1-2; no firm D call. This CDR3 has 13 amino acids. Per the germline V gene, CDR1 is MRHNA and CDR2 is SNTAGT. Deletions cut 5 bases from V and 2 bases from J, with 9 bases between. Here the CDR3 reads CASSSTGNYGYTF. CDR3 DNA sequence: TGTGCCAGCAGTTCGACCGGGAACTATGGCTACACCTTC.

This clone was seen a few times. The chain joins TRBV7-9 to TRBJ2-1; D possibly corresponds to TRBD1 (6 bases). V shed 4 bases and J shed 6 bases, with 13 bases lying between them. This CDR3 has 14 amino acids. In germline, CDR1 is SEHNR, CDR2 FQNEAQ (reference sequence). The DNA for the CDR3 is TGTGCCAGCAGCTCTGGGGGCGTGGGCAATGAGCAGTTCTTC. This translates into CASSSGGVGNEQFF.

The chain couples TRBV13 to TRBJ2-5; 13 bases are shared with TRBD2. This CDR3 is built from 17 residues. With 5 bases clipped from V and 2 bases from J, the junction kept 8 bases outside the gene matches. In germline, CDR1 is PRHDT, CDR2 FYEKMQ (reference sequence). CDR3 sequence (DNA): TGTGCCAGCAGCGCCCTACTAGCGGGGGGGCGGCAAGAGACCCAGTACTTC. Encoded protein: CASSALLAGGRQETQYF.

Written as DNA, the CDR3 is TGTGCCAGCAGGCGGGGACAGGCGAACACTGAAGCTTTCTTT. Protein sequence: CASRRGQANTEAFF. The J gene is TRBJ1-1, the V gene TRBV6-5; 8 positions agree with TRBD1. Trimming cost V 6 bases and J 1 base; bases outside gene matches: 4. Germline V gives CDR1 MNHEY, CDR2 SVGAGI. The CDR3 loop spans 14 amino acids.

This clone has more than one count but fewer than ten. V and J are TRBV3-1 (or the pseudogene TRBV3-2) and TRBJ2-3; no clear D. This CDR3 is built from 12 residues. CDR1 is LGHDT and CDR2 is YNNKEL in the germline V gene (reference sequence). Trimming took 4 bases from V and 1 from J, leaving 3 bases between them. This chain's CDR3 is CASSPGTDTQYF. CDR3 DNA sequence: TGTGCCAGCAGCCCGGGCACAGATACGCAGTATTTT.

This chain connects TRBV25-1 to TRBJ1-3; D ambiguous. This CDR3 region has 16 residues. The germline V gene has CDR1 MGHDK and CDR2 SYGVNS. Trimming took off 5 bases at V and 4 bases at J, with 18 bases between the two ends. The CDR3 DNA reads TGTGCCAGCAGTAGGGATAAGGGAGGCCTCGGAAACACCATATATTTT. This codes for CASSRDKGGLGNTIYF.

This chain uses TRBV30 with TRBJ1-5, with D perhaps matching TRBD1 (6 bases). V was cut by 3 bases and J by 4 bases, with 19 bases left in between. This CDR3 comprises 16 residues. Germline-derived CDR1 and CDR2 are GTSNPN and SVGIG (reference sequence). CDR3 protein: CAWSGGVTGNNQPQHF. DNA for the CDR3: TGTGCCTGGAGCGGTGGGGTTACAGGGAATAATCAGCCCCAGCATTTT. Full variable domain (outside the CDR3, taken from reference TRBV30 and TRBJ1-5): SQTIHQWPATLVQPVGSPLSLECTVEGTSNPNLYWYRQAAGRGLQLLFYSVGIGQISSEVPQNLSASRPQDRQFILSSKKLLLSDSGFYLCAWSGGVTGNNQPQHFGDGTRLSIL.

The CDR3 here is CASSLQQFVYGYTF. The CDR3 bases are TGTGCCAGCAGCTTACAGCAATTCGTCTATGGCTACACCTTC. The chain employs TRBV6-2 or TRBV6-3 and TRBJ1-2; no clear D. V lost 6 bases and J 4 bases, leaving 15 bases between the germline ends. CDR3 length: 14 residues. Germline CDR1 MNHEY, CDR2 SVGEGT.

This chain uses TRBV9 with TRBJ2-3, with 8 positions matching TRBD1. J was trimmed by 4 bases and V by 3 bases; bases with no gene match: 10. Germline V gene lookup returns CDR1 SGDLS and CDR2 YYNGEE. The CDR3 has 16 amino acids. The CDR3 sequence: CASSAANPGQADTQYF. CDR3 bases: TGTGCCAGCAGCGCGGCAAACCCGGGACAGGCAGATACGCAGTATTTT.

This clone was counted once. V gene TRBV2 combines with J gene TRBJ1-1; no definite D call. Trimming removed 7 bases at V and 5 bases at J, with 20 bases between. This CDR3 spans 15 amino acids. Germline CDR1 reads SNHLY; CDR2 reads FYNNEI. The CDR3 DNA is TGTGCCAGCACGGATACCGCCACTGAGGGAACTGAAGCTTTCTTT. Its translation: CASTDTATEGTEAFF.

This clone was seen more than once but under ten times. The chain uses TRBV14 and TRBJ1-2, with D possibly being TRBD1 (6 bases). The germline V gene has CDR1 SGHDN and CDR2 FVKESK. The V end was cut by 3 bases, the J end by 2 bases, with 10 bases between. The CDR3 totals 14 residues. CDR3 in amino acids: CASSQGHFNYGYTF. The CDR3 nucleotides read TGTGCCAGCAGCCAGGGACACTTCAACTATGGCTACACCTTC.

The chain uses TRBV10-3 and TRBJ1-1; 11 bases fit TRBD1. CDR1 and CDR2 (germline): ENHRY, SYGVKD. Trimming removed 3 bases from V and 4 bases from J; junction bases left unmatched: 7. The CDR3 is 16 amino acids. The DNA of the CDR3 is TGTGCCATCAGTGATCACCCGGGACAGGGGGGCACTGAAGCTTTCTTT. Its protein is CAISDHPGQGGTEAFF.

Here the CDR3 DNA reads TGCAGCGTTGAAGCAGGGGGTGTGAGGGGCACTGAAGCTTTCTTT. Protein product: CSVEAGGVRGTEAFF. The chain is built from TRBV29-1 and TRBJ1-1; the match to TRBD1 covers 7 bases. V shed 1 base, J shed 4 bases, and the junction held 9 bases outside the gene matches. CDR3 size: 15 residues. CDR1 and CDR2 (germline): SQVTM, ANQGSEA.

This chain connects TRBV10-3 to TRBJ2-7; TRBD1 agrees at 9 bases. This CDR3 spans 15 amino acids. Germline V CDR1 and CDR2: ENHRY, SYGVKD. Trimming cost V 4 bases and J 5 bases; bases outside gene matches: 9. Here the CDR3 reads CAISGSGDRVHEQYF. DNA for the CDR3: TGTGCCATCAGTGGATCCGGGGACAGGGTTCACGAGCAGTACTTC.

The chain has TRBV12-5 and TRBJ1-5; 7 positions agree with TRBD1. The germline V gene has CDR1 LGHNT and CDR2 FRNRAP. The CDR3 sequence is 15 residues long. With V trimmed by 3 bases and J by 4 bases, 6 bases remained unmatched. CDR3 amino acids: CASGFLRGRNQPQHF. CDR3 in DNA: TGTGCTAGTGGTTTTCTAAGGGGGCGTAATCAGCCCCAGCATTTT.